The T cell receptor (beta chain) described here comes from a study of blood T cell repertoires in COVID-19. On the study more broadly: The study drew acute and convalescent COVID-19 samples from the United States, Italy and Spain.

With respect to this clone: This sample also contains other DNA sequences that code for the same CDR3.

Per the study methods: Amplified reference gene primers provided the basis for estimating nucleated cell counts. The protocol was immunoSEQ multiplex PCR, while the TCRdb copy is restricted to in-frame clones and leaves out a portion. That table is the source of V, J and clone size, and D and trimming were worked out from the DNA. The sample records approximately 270,000 clones, roughly 88% being singletons. Cohorts were based on clinical histories the participants reported. CDR3 length equals 14 residues. In germline, CDR1 is SEHNR, CDR2 FQNEAQ (reference sequence). V lost 1 base to trimming and J lost 1 base, with 7 bases between them.

Sequencing used PBMCs or T cells enriched from blood (not recorded which). The V call is TRBV7-9, the J call TRBJ1-1, with D tentatively TRBD1 (5 bases). The TCR originated in a woman aged 45 to 65 who had recovered from COVID-19. The CDR3 nucleotides are TGTGCCAGCAGCTTAGAAGGGGCGAACACTGAAGCTTTCTTT. This gives the protein CASSLEGANTEAFF.